This TCR beta chain comes out of a study of T-cell reconstitution after alpha-beta-depleted transplantation in children. This clonotype has at least ten counts. As it was prepared, the TCRbeta library received unique molecular identifiers. TCRdb re-called the PCR reads through MiXCR, storing one row per CDR3 protein. Here the sample spans over 200,000 distinct CDR3 sequences, around 9.5% being singletons. In germline, CDR1 is MNHEY, CDR2 SVGEGT. There are 18 residues in the CDR3. Trimming removed 2 bases at V and 5 bases at J, with 24 bases between. Specimen: PBMCs from the stem cell graft donor, collected from the stem cell graft. This receptor was identified in a human donor who donated a stem cell graft to a child with acute lymphoblastic leukemia. The chain carries TRBV6-2 or TRBV6-3 and TRBJ2-5; D is perhaps TRBD2 (5 bases). The CDR3 DNA sequence: TGTGCCAGCAGTTACGTCCTCTTAATCCAAGATTGGGAGGAGACCCAGTACTTC. It encodes CASSYVLLIQDWEETQYF.